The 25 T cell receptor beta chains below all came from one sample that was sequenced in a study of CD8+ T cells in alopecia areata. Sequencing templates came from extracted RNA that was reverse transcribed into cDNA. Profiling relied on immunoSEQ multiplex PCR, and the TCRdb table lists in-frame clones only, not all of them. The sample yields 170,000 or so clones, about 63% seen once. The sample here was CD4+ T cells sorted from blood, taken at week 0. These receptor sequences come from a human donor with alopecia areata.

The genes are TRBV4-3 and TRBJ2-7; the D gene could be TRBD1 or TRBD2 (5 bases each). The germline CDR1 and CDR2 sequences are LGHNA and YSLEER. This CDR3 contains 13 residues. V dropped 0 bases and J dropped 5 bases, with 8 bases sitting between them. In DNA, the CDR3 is TGCGCCAGCAGCCAAGACAGGGACCACGAGCAGTACTTC. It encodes CASSQDRDHEQYF.

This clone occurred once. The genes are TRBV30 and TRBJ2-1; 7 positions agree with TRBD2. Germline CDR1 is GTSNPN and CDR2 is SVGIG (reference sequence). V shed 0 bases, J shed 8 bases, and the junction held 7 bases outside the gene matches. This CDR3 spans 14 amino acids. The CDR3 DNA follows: TGTGCCTGGAGTGTCAGACTAGCACTGCATGAGCAGTTCTTC. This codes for CAWSVRLALHEQFF. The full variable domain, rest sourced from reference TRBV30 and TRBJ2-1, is SQTIHQWPATLVQPVGSPLSLECTVEGTSNPNLYWYRQAAGRGLQLLFYSVGIGQISSEVPQNLSASRPQDRQFILSSKKLLLSDSGFYLCAWSVRLALHEQFFGPGTRLTVL.

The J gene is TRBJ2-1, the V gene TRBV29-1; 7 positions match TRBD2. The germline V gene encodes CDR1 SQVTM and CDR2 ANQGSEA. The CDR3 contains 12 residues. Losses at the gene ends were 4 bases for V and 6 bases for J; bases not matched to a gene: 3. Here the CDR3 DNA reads TGCAGCGTTGGGACTAGATCCAATGAGCAGTTCTTC. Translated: CSVGTRSNEQFF.

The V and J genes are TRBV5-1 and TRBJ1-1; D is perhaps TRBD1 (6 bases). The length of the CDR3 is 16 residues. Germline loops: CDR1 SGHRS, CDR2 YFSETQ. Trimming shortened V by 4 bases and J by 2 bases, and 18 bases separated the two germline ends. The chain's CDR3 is CASSNAVTQGNTEAFF. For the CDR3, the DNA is TGCGCCAGCAGCAACGCAGTCACACAGGGTAACACTGAAGCTTTCTTT.

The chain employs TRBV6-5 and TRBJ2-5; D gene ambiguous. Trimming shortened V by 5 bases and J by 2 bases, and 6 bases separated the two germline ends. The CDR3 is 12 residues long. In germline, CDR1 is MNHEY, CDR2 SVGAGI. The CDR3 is CASSPTQETQYF. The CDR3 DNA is TGTGCCAGCAGTCCGACACAAGAGACCCAGTACTTC.

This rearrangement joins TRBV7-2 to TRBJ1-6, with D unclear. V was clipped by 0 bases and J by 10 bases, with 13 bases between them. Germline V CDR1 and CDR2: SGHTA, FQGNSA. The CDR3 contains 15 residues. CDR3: CASSLASGLGSPLHF. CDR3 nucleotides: TGTGCCAGCAGCTTAGCGTCCGGCCTCGGATCACCCCTCCACTTT.

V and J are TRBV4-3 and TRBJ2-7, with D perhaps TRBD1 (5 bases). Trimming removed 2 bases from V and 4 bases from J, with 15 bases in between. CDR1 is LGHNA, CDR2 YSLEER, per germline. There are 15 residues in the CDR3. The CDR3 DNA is TGCGCCAGCAGCCAACAGGGTCTAGGCGAGTACGAGCAGTACTTC. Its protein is CASSQQGLGEYEQYF.

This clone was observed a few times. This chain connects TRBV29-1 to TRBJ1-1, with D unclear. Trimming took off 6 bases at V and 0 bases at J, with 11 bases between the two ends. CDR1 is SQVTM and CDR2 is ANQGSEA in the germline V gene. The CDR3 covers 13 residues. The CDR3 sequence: CSVVGYMNTEAFF. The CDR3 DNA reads TGCAGCGTCGTGGGTTACATGAACACTGAAGCTTTCTTT.

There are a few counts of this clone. This chain's CDR3 is CASSHPDSYNEQFF. The CDR3 nucleotides are TGTGCCAGCAGCCACCCGGACAGTTACAATGAGCAGTTCTTC. The rearrangement joins TRBV14 to TRBJ2-1; D is perhaps TRBD1 (6 bases). Germline V gives CDR1 SGHDN, CDR2 FVKESK. The CDR3 has 14 amino acids. The V end lost 3 bases, the J end lost 4 bases, and 10 bases lay between the germline ends. The whole variable domain, filled in from reference TRBV14 and TRBJ2-1, reads EAGVTQFPSHSVIEKGQTVTLRCDPISGHDNLYWYRRVMGKEIKFLLHFVKESKQDESGMPNNRFLAERTGGTYSTLKVQPAELEDSGVYFCASSHPDSYNEQFFGPGTRLTVL.

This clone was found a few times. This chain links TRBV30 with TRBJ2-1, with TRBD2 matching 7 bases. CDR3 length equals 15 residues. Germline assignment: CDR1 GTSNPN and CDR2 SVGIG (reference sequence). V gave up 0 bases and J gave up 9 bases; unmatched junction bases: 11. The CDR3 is CAWSVQLATAFEQFF. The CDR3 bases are TGTGCCTGGAGTGTGCAACTAGCGACGGCCTTTGAGCAGTTCTTC.

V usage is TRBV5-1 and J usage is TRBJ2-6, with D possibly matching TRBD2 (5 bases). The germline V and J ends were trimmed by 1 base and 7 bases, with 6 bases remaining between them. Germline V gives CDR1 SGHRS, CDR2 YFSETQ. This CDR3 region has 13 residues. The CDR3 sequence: CASSLRGANVLTF. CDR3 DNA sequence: TGCGCCAGCAGCTTGCGGGGAGCCAACGTCCTGACTTTC.

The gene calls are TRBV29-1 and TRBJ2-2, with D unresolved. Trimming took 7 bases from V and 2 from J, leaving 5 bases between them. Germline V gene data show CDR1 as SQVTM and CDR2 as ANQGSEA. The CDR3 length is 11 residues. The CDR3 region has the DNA TGCAGCGCGGCTAACACCGGGGAGCTGTTTTTT. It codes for CSAANTGELFF.

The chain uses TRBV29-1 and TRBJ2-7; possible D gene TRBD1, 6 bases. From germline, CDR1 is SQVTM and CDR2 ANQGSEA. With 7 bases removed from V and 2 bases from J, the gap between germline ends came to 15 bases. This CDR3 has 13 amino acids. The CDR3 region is CSAIGTSTYEQYF. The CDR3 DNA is TGCAGCGCGATAGGGACATCAACCTACGAGCAGTACTTC.

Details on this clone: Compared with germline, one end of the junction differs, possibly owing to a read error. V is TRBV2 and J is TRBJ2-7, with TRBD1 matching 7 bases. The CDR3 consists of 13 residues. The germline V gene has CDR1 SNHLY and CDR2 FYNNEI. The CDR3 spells CASREGTAYEQYF. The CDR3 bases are TGTGCCAGCAGGGAAGGGACAGCCTACGAGCAGTACTTC. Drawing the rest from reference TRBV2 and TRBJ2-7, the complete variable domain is EPEVTQTPSHQVTQMGQEVILRCVPISNHLYFYWYRQILGQKVEFLVSFYNNEISEKSEIFDDQFSVERPDGSNFTLKIRSTKLEDSAMYFCASREGTAYEQYFGPGTRLTVT.

This CDR3 is CASSGWGGTEAFF. In nucleotides, the CDR3 is TGTGCCAGCAGTGGGTGGGGTGGCACTGAAGCTTTCTTT. The chain combines TRBV25-1 with TRBJ1-1, with D unclear. Germline CDR1 is MGHDK and CDR2 is SYGVNS. The CDR3 runs to 13 residues. Trimming took 4 bases from V and 4 from J, leaving 10 bases between them.

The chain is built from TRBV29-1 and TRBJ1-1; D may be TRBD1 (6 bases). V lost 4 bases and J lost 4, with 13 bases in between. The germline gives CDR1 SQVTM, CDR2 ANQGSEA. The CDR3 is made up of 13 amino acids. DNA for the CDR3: TGCAGCGTTGTATTCGGCAGGGGCACTGAAGCTTTCTTT. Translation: CSVVFGRGTEAFF.

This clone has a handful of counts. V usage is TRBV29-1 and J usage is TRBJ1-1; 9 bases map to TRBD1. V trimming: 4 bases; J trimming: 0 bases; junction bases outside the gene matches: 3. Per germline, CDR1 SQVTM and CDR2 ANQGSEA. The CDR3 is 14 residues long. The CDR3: CSVVRTGVNTEAFF. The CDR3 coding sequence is TGCAGCGTTGTGAGGACAGGGGTGAACACTGAAGCTTTCTTT.

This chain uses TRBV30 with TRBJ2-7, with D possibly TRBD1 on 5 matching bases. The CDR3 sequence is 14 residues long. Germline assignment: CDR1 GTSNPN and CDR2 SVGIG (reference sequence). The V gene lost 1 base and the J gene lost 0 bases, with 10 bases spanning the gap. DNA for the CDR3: TGTGCCTGGAGTGCAGGGATCAGCTCCTACGAGCAGTACTTC. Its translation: CAWSAGISSYEQYF.

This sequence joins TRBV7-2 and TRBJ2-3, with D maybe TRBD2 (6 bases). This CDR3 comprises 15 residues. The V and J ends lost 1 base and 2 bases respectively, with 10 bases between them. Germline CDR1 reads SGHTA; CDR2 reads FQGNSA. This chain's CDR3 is CASSLGGTYTDTQYF. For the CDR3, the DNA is TGTGCCAGCAGCTTAGGCGGGACCTACACAGATACGCAGTATTTT.

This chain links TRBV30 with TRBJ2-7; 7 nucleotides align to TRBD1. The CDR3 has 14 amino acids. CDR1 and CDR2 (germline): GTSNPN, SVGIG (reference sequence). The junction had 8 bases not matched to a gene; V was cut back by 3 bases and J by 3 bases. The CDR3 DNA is TGTGCCTGGAGGCAGACAGGGAAAATCTACGAGCAGTACTTC. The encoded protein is CAWRQTGKIYEQYF.

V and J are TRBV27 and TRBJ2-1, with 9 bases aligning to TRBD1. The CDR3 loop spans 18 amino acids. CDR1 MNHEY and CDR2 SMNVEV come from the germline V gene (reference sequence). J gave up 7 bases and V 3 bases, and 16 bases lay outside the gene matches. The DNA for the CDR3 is TGTGCCAGCAGTTTCCTATCTCCCGGGACAGGGAAATTAAATGAGCAGTTCTTC. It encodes CASSFLSPGTGKLNEQFF.

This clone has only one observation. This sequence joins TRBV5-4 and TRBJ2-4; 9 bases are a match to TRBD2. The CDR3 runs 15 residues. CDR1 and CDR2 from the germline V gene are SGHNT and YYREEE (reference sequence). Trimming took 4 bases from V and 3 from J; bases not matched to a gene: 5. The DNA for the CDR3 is TGTGCCAGCAGCCAGCGGGGGGCCCTCAAAAACATTCAGTACTTC. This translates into CASSQRGALKNIQYF.

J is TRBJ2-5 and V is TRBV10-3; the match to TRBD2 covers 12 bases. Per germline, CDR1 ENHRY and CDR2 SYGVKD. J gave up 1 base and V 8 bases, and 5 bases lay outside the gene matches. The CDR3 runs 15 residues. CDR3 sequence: CAISRLAGVQETQYF. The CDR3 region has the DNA TGTGCCATCTCCCGACTAGCGGGGGTCCAAGAGACCCAGTACTTC.

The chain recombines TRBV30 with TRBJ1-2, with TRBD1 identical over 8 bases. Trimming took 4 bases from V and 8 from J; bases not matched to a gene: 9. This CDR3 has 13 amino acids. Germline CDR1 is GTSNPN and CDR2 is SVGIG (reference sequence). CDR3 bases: TGTGCCTGGAATTCGGACAGGGCGTGGGGCTACACCTTC. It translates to CAWNSDRAWGYTF.

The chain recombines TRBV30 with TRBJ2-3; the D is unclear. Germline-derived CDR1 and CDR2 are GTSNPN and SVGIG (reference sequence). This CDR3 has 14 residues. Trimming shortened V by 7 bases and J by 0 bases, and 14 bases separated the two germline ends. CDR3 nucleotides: TGTGCCTATTCGTCGGTATCTAGCACAGATACGCAGTATTTT. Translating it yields CAYSSVSSTDTQYF.